This T cell receptor beta chain was sequenced for a study of OX40 agonist ivuxolimab in advanced cancers. Repertoires were generated with immunoSEQ multiplex PCR, while TCRdb's copy carries only in-frame clones and drops some. The sample consists of approximately 34,000 clones, around 81% of them appearing once. This CDR3 region has 17 residues. V lost 1 base to trimming and J lost 5 bases; unmatched junction nucleotides: 5. Germline V gene data show CDR1 as SGHAT and CDR2 as FQNNGV. This clone appeared once. This clonotype was obtained from an adult with an advanced solid tumor such as melanoma, head and neck, liver or kidney cancer. The chain recombines TRBV11-2 with TRBJ2-5; 15 bases map to TRBD2. The sequencing here drew on CD4+ or CD8+ T cells sorted from blood, taken in a trial of the OX40 agonist ivuxolimab. CDR3 amino acids: CASSLGTSGGAYETQYF. The CDR3 DNA reads TGTGCCAGCAGCTTAGGGACTAGCGGGGGGGCCTATGAGACCCAGTACTTC.